These T cell receptor beta chains were read from a single sample in a study of cytomegalovirus exposure and HLA in healthy donors. Clones were read by immunoSEQ multiplex PCR, and TCRdb kept only the in-frame ones, dropping some. The data contain 150,000 to 250,000 clones, roughly 78% of them singletons. The material sequenced was PBMCs. The source is a girl aged 10 to 17 in good health and CMV-seropositive. CDR3s leave out the opening cysteine and the closing phenylalanine or tryptophan.

TRBV6-6,TRBJ1-5,ASVHYSNQPQH
TRBV21-1,TRBJ2-2,ASSKAERVPRATGELF
TRBV5-1,TRBJ2-7,ASSLVPDSRTDEQY
TRBV10-1,TRBJ2-7,ATGTSGVSEQY
TRBV27,TRBJ2-2,ASSLSRAGELF
TRBV4-3,TRBJ2-3,ASSQGRGGTDTQY
TRBV7-9,TRBJ2-1,ASNPGGVNNEQF
TRBV10-1,TRBJ2-1,ASSESSPEGYNEQF
TRBV6-5,TRBJ1-4,ASRPPGGNEKLF
TRBV5-8,TRBJ2-1,ASSLAGVGANEQF
TRBV18,TRBJ2-7,ASSPRGGEQY
TRBV2,TRBJ2-7,ASSQGESYEQY
TRBV9,TRBJ1-2,ASSVAGTGGYGYT
TRBV6-5,TRBJ2-5,ASSYGQLQETQY
TRBV11-2,TRBJ2-5,ASSLGLAGTWETQY
TRBV7-6,TRBJ1-1,ASSEQAMNTEAF
TRBV7-6,TRBJ2-5,ASSPDGGETQY
TRBV4-1,TRBJ2-3,ASSQDPGLAGESTDTQY
TRBV6-1,TRBJ1-4,ASSEQGGGGKLF
TRBV28,TRBJ1-5,ASSIQGLGEPQH
TRBV2,TRBJ2-3,ASSDAGVSTDTQY
TRBV6-5,TRBJ1-6,ASRGQISPLH
TRBV30,TRBJ1-5,AWSNGAAGNQPQH
TRBV4-1,TRBJ1-2,ASSQAWTANNYGYT